A single sample gave rise to the 8 T cell receptor beta chains below, sequenced in a study of shared clonotypes between healthy human individuals. TCRdb keeps only in-frame clones here, not all; method: immunoSEQ multiplex PCR. Here the sample spans fewer than 700,000 clones, around 78% being singletons. Input material: PBMCs. The source of these receptors is a middle-aged woman in good health. Some clones in this sample may be carry-over from other donors' samples.

The rearrangement uses TRBV21-1 and TRBJ1-5. TRBV21-1 is given as a pseudogene. The CDR3 is 15 amino acids. CDR3 bases: TGTGCCAGCAAGTGCGGGGCCCCGGGCAATCAGCCCCAGCATTTT. This sequence encodes CASKCGAPGNQPQHF.

The V and J genes are TRBV5-1 and TRBJ1-1; D unresolved. Trimming shortened V by 0 bases and J by 4 bases, and 10 bases separated the two germline ends. This CDR3 comprises 14 residues. Germline V gene data show CDR1 as SGHRS and CDR2 as YFSETQ. The CDR3 sequence: CASSLDVGSTEAFF. CDR3 sequence (DNA): TGCGCCAGCAGCTTGGATGTGGGGAGCACTGAAGCTTTCTTT.

The CDR3 region is CASSKGASGLNNEQFF. The CDR3 coding sequence is TGTGCCAGCAGCAAAGGGGCTAGCGGGCTAAACAATGAGCAGTTCTTC. The V gene is TRBV21-1, the J gene TRBJ2-1; TRBD2, the table's D call, lacks a check against the DNA. TRBV21-1 has pseudogene status. There are 16 residues in the CDR3.

This chain uses TRBV4-3 with TRBJ2-7, with D perhaps assigned TRBD1 or TRBD2 (5 bases each). This CDR3 has 13 residues. V lost 0 bases to trimming and J lost 6 bases, with 9 bases between them. Germline CDR1 and CDR2: LGHNA and YSLEER. CDR3 nucleotides: TGCGCCAGCAGCCAAGATCCCGGGGCCGAGCAGTACTTC. Translating gives CASSQDPGAEQYF.

The V and J genes are TRBV7-8 and TRBJ1-5, with TRBD1 matching 7 bases. Trimming at V came to 5 bases and at J to 10 bases, leaving 8 bases not matched to a gene. Germline loops: CDR1 SGHVS, CDR2 FQNEAQ. CDR3 length equals 13 residues. CDR3 in DNA: TGTGCCAGCAGCCCCTACAGGGGACCCCCCCAGCATTTT. Translated, it gives CASSPYRGPPQHF.

The rearrangement uses TRBV19 and TRBJ1-5; 7 nucleotides line up with TRBD1. This CDR3 contains 15 residues. V was pared by 7 bases and J by 3 bases, with 9 bases of the junction left unmatched. Germline V CDR1 and CDR2: LNHDA, SQIVND (reference sequence). In DNA form, the CDR3 reads TGTGCCAGTAAACTTCGGGACAGAGACAATCAGCCCCAGCATTTT. Protein: CASKLRDRDNQPQHF.

Comment on this clone: A single base is all that separates this from a far larger clone, so a read error is likely. The J gene is TRBJ2-7, the V gene TRBV4-3; TRBD2 is a possible D gene (6 bases). This CDR3 comprises 15 residues. Germline lookup yields CDR1 LGHNA and CDR2 YSLEER. The CDR3 protein is CASSQEIGSSGEPYF. The CDR3 DNA sequence: TGCGCCAGCAGCCAAGAGATCGGGAGTTCCGGCGAGCCGTACTTC.

The J gene is TRBJ1-2, the V gene TRBV7-9; 8 bases are shared with TRBD1. Per the germline V gene, CDR1 is SEHNR and CDR2 is FQNEAQ (reference sequence). Trimming removed 5 bases from V and 4 bases from J; junction bases left unmatched: 12. The CDR3 length is 16 residues. DNA of the CDR3: TGTGCCAGCAGCCCGGACAGGGCGGCGCTAGGCTATGGCTACACCTTC. It codes for CASSPDRAALGYGYTF.